This T cell receptor beta chain was identified during a study of cytomegalovirus exposure and HLA in healthy donors. Study-wide results and limits: Exclusion as indistinguishable affected some V segments, including TRBV6-2 and TRBV6-3. The classifier reportedly diagnosed cytomegalovirus status with high sensitivity and specificity. In a later analysis, TCR beta V- and J-gene trimming showed a link to a missense DCLRE1C variant.

The CDR3 is 15 residues long. Trimming left V 3 bases short and J 1 base short, with 9 bases between. Per the germline V gene, CDR1 is PRHDT and CDR2 is FYEKMQ (reference sequence). Amplification used 60 Vbeta primers and 13 Jbeta primers. Original methodology: Approximately 9.9 million shared chains were among the approximately 87 million unique TCR beta chains that a later analysis counted. Libraries were prepared by immunoSEQ multiplex PCR; TCRdb keeps only in-frame clonotypes and omits some of them. V, J and clone size reflect that table, while D and trimming were determined from the DNA. The repertoire holds nearly 70,000 clones, 74% seen once, with 11% in the top ten. In this sample, this clone turned up a few times. Its antigen is unknown.

V usage is TRBV13 and J usage is TRBJ2-2; possibly TRBD2 for D (6 bases). The receptor was derived from a woman aged 55 to 70 in good health and CMV-seropositive. Input material: PBMCs. DNA for the CDR3: TGTGCCAGCAGCTTCGGCGGGATGAACACCGGGGAGCTGTTTTTT. Its translation is CASSFGGMNTGELFF.